This T cell receptor (beta chain) was sequenced for a study of cytomegalovirus exposure and HLA in healthy donors. PCR was performed using 60 Vbeta and 13 Jbeta primers. Assay: immunoSEQ multiplex PCR; the TCRdb copy retains only in-frame clones and omits some. The repertoire has approximately 72,000 clones, around 64% of them found once; the top ten carry 20% to 25%. Study-wide results and caveats: In vitro work confirmed that a few CMV-associated chains recognize CMV antigens.

Comment on this clone: Its cognate antigen is unknown.

The germline V gene has CDR1 MDHEN and CDR2 SYDVKM. The CDR3 is 14 amino acids. Trimming removed 5 bases at V and 5 bases at J, with 15 bases between. Sequencing was performed on PBMCs. The receptor comes from a man aged 40-50 years in good health and CMV-seropositive. The V call is TRBV28, the J call TRBJ1-2; a weak D match, TRBD1 (5 bases). CDR3 sequence: CASSAPAGEYGYTF. The CDR3, as DNA: TGTGCCAGCAGTGCCCCGGCGGGGGAGTATGGCTACACCTTC.